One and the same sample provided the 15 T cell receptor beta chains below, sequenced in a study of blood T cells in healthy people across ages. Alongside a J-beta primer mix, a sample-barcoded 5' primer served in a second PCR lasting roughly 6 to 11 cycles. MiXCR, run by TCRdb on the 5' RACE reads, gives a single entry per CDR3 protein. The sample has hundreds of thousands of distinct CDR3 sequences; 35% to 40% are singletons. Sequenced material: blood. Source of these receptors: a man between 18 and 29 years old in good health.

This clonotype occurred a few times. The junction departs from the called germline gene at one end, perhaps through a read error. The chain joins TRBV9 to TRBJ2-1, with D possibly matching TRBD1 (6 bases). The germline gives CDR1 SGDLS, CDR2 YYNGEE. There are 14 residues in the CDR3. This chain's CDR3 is CAGSDQGSYNEQFF. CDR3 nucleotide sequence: TGTGCCGGCAGTGACCAGGGGTCCTACAATGAGCAGTTCTTC.

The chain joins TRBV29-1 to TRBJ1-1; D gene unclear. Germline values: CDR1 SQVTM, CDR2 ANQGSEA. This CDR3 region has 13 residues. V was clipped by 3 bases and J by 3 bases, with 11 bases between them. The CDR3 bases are TGCAGCGTTGAGGGAGGCACCCACACTGAAGCTTTCTTT. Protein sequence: CSVEGGTHTEAFF.

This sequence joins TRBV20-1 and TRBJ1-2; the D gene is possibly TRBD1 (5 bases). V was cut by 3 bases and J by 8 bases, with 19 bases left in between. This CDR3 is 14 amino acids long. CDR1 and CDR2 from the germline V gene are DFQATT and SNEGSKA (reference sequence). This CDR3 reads CSARTWTSESGYTF. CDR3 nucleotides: TGCAGTGCTAGGACGTGGACATCCGAGAGCGGCTACACCTTC.

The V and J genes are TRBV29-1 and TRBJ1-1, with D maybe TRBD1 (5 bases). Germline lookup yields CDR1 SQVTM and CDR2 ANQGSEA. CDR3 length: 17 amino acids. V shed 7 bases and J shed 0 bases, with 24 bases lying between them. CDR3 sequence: CSGSGTPNGGMNTEAFF. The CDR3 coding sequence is TGCAGCGGTTCCGGGACGCCAAACGGGGGTATGAACACTGAAGCTTTCTTT.

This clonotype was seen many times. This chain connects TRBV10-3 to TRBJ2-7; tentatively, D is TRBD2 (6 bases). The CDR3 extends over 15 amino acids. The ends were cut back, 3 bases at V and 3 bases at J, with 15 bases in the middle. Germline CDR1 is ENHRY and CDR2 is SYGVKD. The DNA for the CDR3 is TGTGCCATCAGTGATCCCTCGTGGAGGGACTACGAGCAGTACTTC. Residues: CAISDPSWRDYEQYF.

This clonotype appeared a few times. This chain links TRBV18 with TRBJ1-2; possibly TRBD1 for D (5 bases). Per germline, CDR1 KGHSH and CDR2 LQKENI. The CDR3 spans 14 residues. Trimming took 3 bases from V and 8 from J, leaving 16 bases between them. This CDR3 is CASSPGTAIWGYTF. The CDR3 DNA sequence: TGTGCCAGCTCACCCGGGACTGCTATTTGGGGCTACACCTTC.

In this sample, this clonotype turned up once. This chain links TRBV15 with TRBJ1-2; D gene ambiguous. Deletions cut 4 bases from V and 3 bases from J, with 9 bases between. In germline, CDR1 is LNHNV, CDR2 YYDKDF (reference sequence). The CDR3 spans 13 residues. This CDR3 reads CATSIEGDYGYTF. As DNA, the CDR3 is TGTGCCACCAGCATTGAGGGAGACTATGGCTACACCTTC.

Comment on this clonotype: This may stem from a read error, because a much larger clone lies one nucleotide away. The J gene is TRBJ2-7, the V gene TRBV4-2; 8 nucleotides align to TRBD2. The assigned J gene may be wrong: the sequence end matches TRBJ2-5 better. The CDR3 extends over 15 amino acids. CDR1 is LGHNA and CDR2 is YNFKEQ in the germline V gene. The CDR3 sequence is CTSSLTGGSQETQYF. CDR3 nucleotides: TGTACCAGCAGCCTAACGGGGGGGTCCCAAGAGACCCAGTACTTC.

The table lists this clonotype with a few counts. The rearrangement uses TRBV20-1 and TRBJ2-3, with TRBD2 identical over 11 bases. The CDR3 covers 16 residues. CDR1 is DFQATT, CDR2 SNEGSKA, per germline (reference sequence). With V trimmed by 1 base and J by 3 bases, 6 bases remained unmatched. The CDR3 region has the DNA TGCAGTGCTAGAGGTCTGACTAGCGGGGCGACAGATACGCAGTATTTT. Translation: CSARGLTSGATDTQYF.

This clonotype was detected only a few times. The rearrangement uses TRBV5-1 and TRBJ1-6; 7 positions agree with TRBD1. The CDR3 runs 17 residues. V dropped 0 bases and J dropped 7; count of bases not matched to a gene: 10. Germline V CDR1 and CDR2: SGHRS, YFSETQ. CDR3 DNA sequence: TGCGCCAGCAGCTTGGAAATAAGCGGGACAGCCAATTCACCCCTCCACTTT. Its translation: CASSLEISGTANSPLHF.

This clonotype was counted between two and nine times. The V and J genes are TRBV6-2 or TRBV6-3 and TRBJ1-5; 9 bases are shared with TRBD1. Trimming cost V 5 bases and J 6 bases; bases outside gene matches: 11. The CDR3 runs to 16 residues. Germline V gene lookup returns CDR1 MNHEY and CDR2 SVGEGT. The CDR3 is CASSIGPGQGGQPQHF. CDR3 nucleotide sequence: TGTGCCAGCAGTATTGGTCCGGGACAGGGAGGTCAGCCCCAGCATTTT.

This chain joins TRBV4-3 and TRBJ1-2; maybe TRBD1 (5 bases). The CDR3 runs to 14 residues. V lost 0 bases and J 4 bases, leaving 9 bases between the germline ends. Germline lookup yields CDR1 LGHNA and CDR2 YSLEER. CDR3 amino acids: CASSQEGGPYGYTF. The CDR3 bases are TGCGCCAGCAGCCAAGAGGGGGGTCCCTATGGCTACACCTTC.

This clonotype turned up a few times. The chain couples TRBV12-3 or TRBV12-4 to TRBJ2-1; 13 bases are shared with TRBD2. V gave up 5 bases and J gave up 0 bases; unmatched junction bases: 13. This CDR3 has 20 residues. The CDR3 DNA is TGTGCCAGCAGTAATCTCCCGACTAGCGGGGGGAGATCCTCCTACAATGAGCAGTTCTTC. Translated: CASSNLPTSGGRSSYNEQFF.

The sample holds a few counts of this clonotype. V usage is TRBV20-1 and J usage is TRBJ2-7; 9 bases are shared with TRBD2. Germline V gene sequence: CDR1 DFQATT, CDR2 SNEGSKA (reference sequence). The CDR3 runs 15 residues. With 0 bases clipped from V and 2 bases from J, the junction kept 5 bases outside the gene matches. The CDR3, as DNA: TGCAGTGCTAGAGATGGGCTAGCGGGAACCTACGAGCAGTACTTC. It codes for CSARDGLAGTYEQYF.

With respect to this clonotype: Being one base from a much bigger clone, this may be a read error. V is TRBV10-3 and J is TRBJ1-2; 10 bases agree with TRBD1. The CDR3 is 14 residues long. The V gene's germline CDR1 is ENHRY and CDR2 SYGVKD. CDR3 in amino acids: CAISGDRGIEGCTF. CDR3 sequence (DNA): TGTGCCATCAGCGGGGACAGGGGAATAGAGGGCTGCACCTTC.